This paragraph reports one T cell receptor (beta chain). The data stem from a study of blood T cell repertoires in COVID-19. As for the study in general: The United States, Italy and Spain were the sources of the acute and convalescent COVID-19 samples. In each case, the material was cDNA or gDNA derived from T cells, B-cell-depleted T cells, or PBMCs.

Per the original methods: Reference gene primers were amplified, and this amplification served to estimate nucleated cell counts. Clones were sequenced by immunoSEQ multiplex PCR, and TCRdb holds only the in-frame ones, with some missing. V and J calls and clone size come straight from that table; D and trimming were deduced from the DNA. The data show 100,000 to 130,000 clones, 84% seen once. The CDR3 length is 17 residues. Losses at the gene ends were 0 bases for V and 5 bases for J; bases not matched to a gene: 11. CDR1 is SGHNT, CDR2 YYREEE, per germline (reference sequence). The sequence was obtained from a human donor in a cohort sampled during active COVID-19. The chain is built from TRBV5-4 and TRBJ2-1; 7 bases line up with TRBD2. Sequenced input: peripheral blood. CDR3 bases: TGTGCCAGCAGCTTGGCAATGGGCGGGAGAATGAACAATGAGCAGTTCTTC. Amino acid sequence: CASSLAMGGRMNNEQFF.